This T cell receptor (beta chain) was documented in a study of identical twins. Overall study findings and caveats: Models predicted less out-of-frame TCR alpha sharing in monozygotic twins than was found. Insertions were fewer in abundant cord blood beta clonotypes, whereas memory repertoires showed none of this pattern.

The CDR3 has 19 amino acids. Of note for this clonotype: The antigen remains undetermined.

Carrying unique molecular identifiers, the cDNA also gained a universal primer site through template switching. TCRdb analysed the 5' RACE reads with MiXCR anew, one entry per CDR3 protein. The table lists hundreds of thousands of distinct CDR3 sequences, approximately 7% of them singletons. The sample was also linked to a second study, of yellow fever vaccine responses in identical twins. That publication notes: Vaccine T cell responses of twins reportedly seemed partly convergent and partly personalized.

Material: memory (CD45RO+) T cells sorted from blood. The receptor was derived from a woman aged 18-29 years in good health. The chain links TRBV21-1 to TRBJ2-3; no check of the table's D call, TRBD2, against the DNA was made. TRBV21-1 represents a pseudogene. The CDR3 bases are TGTGCCAGCACCAACCTTGGGACTAGCGGGAGTCGATTTACAGATACGCAGTATTTT. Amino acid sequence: CASTNLGTSGSRFTDTQYF.